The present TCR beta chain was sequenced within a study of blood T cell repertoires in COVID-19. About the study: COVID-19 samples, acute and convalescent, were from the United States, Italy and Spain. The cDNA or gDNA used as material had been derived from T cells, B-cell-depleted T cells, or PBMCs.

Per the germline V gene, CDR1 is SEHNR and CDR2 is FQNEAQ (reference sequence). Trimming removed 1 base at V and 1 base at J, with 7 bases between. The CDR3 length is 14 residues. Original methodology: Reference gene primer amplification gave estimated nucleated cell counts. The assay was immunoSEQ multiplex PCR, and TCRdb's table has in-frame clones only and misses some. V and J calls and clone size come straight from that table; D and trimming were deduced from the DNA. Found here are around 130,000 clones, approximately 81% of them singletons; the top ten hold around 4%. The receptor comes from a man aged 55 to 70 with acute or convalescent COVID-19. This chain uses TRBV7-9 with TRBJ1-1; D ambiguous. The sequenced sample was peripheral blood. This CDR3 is CASSLEHENTEAFF. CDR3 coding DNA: TGTGCCAGCAGCTTAGAGCACGAGAACACTGAAGCTTTCTTT.